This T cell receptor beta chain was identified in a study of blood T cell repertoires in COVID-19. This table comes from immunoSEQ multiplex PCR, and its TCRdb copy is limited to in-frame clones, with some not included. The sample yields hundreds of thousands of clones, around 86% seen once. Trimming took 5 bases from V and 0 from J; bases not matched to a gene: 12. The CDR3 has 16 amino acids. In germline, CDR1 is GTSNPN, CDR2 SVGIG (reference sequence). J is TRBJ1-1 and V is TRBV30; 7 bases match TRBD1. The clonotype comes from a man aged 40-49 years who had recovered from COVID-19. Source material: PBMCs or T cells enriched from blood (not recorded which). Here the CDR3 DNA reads TGTGCCTGGGGAGGGACAGTTTCCAACATGAACACTGAAGCTTTCTTT. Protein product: CAWGGTVSNMNTEAFF. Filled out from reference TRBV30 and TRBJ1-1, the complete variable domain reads SQTIHQWPATLVQPVGSPLSLECTVEGTSNPNLYWYRQAAGRGLQLLFYSVGIGQISSEVPQNLSASRPQDRQFILSSKKLLLSDSGFYLCAWGGTVSNMNTEAFFGQGTRLTVV.